This entry describes one TCR beta chain. What it binds is not known. This sample is part of a study of OX40 agonist ivuxolimab in advanced cancers. Study-level information: All patients had ivuxolimab intravenously every 2 weeks at 0.01 to 10 mg/kg. The group had a mean age of 60 years, ranged from about 20 to 79, and was 80% to 90% male.

The germline V gene has CDR1 SGHTA and CDR2 FQGTGA. The CDR3 contains 14 residues. After removal of 2 bases from V and 10 bases from J, the junction contained 4 bases not matched to a gene. General study findings and limits: Some patients without response likewise showed low normalized clonal expansion.

Method: immunoSEQ multiplex PCR; TCRdb's copy keeps in-frame clones and lacks some. The data contain tens of thousands of clones, 80% to 90% of them singletons. This chain uses TRBV7-3 with TRBJ1-6; TRBD1 agrees at 8 bases. The TCR originated in an adult with an advanced solid tumor such as melanoma, head and neck, liver or kidney cancer. Source: CD4+ or CD8+ T cells sorted from blood, taken in a trial of the OX40 agonist ivuxolimab. CDR3 sequence (DNA): TGTGCCAGCAGCTTAGCAGGGGGCGGCTCACCCCTCCACTTT. Its translation: CASSLAGGGSPLHF.